Listed below are T cell receptor beta chains from one sample, sequenced in a study of STAT5B mutations in CD4+ large granular lymphocyte leukemia. Clones were read by immunoSEQ multiplex PCR, and TCRdb kept only the in-frame ones, dropping some. Among 30,000 to 40,000 clones listed, around 88% were seen once. What was sequenced was CD4+ T cells from blood buffy coats. Receptors originate from a human donor in good health. Each CDR3 is given with its conserved first and last residue. The D gene is left open where the match is weak. Expanded clones are given a class, and other clones once, few, many or no size at all.

abundance: -; j_gene: TRBJ2-7; v_gene: TRBV30; d_gene: -; CDR3aa: CASTTGLSSYEQYF; CDR3nt: TGTGCCTCCACAACTGGACTTTCCTCCTACGAGCAGTACTTC
abundance: -; j_gene: TRBJ2-3; v_gene: TRBV5-1; d_gene: TRBD1; CDR3aa: CASSLGQGATADTQYF; CDR3nt: TGCGCCAGCAGCCTAGGACAGGGGGCAACGGCAGATACGCAGTATTTT
abundance: -; j_gene: TRBJ2-3; v_gene: TRBV7-3; d_gene: TRBD1; CDR3aa: CASSLWGTGQSIRDTQYF; CDR3nt: TGTGCCAGCAGCTTATGGGGGACAGGGCAGAGCATACGAGATACGCAGTATTTT
abundance: -; j_gene: TRBJ1-2; v_gene: TRBV2; d_gene: -; CDR3aa: CASSDVVQMGGYTF; CDR3nt: TGTGCCAGCAGTGATGTGGTACAGATGGGTGGCTACACCTTC
abundance: -; j_gene: TRBJ2-5; v_gene: TRBV6-5; d_gene: -; CDR3aa: CASMDLGGWVETQYF; CDR3nt: TGTGCCAGCATGGACCTGGGGGGCTGGGTAGAGACCCAGTACTTC
abundance: once; j_gene: TRBJ1-2; v_gene: TRBV28; d_gene: TRBD1; CDR3aa: CASSSGGTASYGYTF; CDR3nt: TGTGCCAGCAGTTCAGGCGGGACAGCGAGCTATGGCTACACCTTC
abundance: -; j_gene: TRBJ2-1; v_gene: TRBV30; d_gene: -; CDR3aa: CAWDRWSEQFF; CDR3nt: TGTGCCTGGGACCGGTGGAGTGAGCAGTTCTTC
abundance: -; j_gene: TRBJ2-7; v_gene: TRBV5-6; d_gene: -; CDR3aa: CASSLRLGYEQYF; CDR3nt: TGTGCCAGCAGCTTGAGACTAGGCTACGAGCAGTACTTC
abundance: -; j_gene: TRBJ1-1; v_gene: TRBV5-5; d_gene: -; CDR3aa: CASSLGPLGNTEAFF; CDR3nt: TGTGCCAGCAGCTTGGGTCCGCTAGGGAACACTGAAGCTTTCTTT
abundance: -; j_gene: TRBJ2-1; v_gene: TRBV5-1; d_gene: TRBD2; CDR3aa: CASSLPSGYNEQFF; CDR3nt: TGCGCCAGCAGCTTGCCTAGCGGATACAATGAGCAGTTCTTC
abundance: -; j_gene: TRBJ1-6; v_gene: TRBV4-3; d_gene: -; CDR3aa: CASSQATVSPSPLHF; CDR3nt: TGCGCCAGCAGCCAAGCGACAGTGTCCCCTTCACCCCTCCACTTT